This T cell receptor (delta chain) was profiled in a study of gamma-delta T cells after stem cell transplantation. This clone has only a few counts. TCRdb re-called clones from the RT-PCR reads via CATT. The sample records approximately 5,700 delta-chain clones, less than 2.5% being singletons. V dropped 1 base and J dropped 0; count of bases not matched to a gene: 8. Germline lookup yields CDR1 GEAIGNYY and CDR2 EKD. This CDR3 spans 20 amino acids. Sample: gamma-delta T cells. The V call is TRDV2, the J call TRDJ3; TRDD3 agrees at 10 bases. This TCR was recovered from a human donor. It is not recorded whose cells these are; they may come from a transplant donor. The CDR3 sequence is CACDTLLGDPSSWDTRQMFF. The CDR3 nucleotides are TGTGCCTGTGACACATTACTGGGGGATCCGAGCTCCTGGGACACCCGACAGATGTTTTTC.